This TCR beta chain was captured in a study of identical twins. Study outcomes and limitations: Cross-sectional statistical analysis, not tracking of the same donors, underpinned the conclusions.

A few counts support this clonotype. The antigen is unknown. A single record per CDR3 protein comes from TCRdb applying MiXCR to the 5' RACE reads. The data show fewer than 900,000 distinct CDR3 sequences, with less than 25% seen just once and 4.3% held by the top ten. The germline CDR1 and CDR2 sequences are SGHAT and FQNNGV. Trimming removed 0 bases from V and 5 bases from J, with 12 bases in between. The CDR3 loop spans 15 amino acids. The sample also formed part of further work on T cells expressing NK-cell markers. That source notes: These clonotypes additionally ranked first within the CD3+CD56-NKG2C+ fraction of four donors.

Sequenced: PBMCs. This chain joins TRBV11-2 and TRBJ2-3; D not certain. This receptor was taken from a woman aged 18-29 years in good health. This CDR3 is CASSLEGWSGDTQYF. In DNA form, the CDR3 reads TGTGCCAGCAGCTTAGAAGGGTGGTCCGGAGATACGCAGTATTTT.